A selection of T cell receptor beta chains follows, all from one sample in a study of T-cell reconstitution after alpha-beta-depleted transplantation in children. In TCRdb, the PCR reads were re-called with MiXCR into one record per CDR3 protein. The sample lists hundreds of thousands of distinct CDR3 sequences; roughly 13% were seen once. The input for sequencing was PBMCs, mostly from graft donor cells, taken 360 days after TCRalphabeta/CD19-depleted stem cell transplant. The origin of the receptors is a male patient between 10 and 17 years old who had a stem cell transplant for acute myeloid leukemia, so the T cells may come from the graft donor. The conserved cysteine and the conserved F or W are not part of the CDR3 here.

>TRBV10-3|TRBJ2-2
AIAGLGTGELF
>TRBV15|TRBJ1-1
ATSRDTGFSPNTEAF
>TRBV25-1|TRBJ2-7
ASSEYGWSSYEQY
>TRBV28|TRBJ2-3
ASGGGGATDTQY
>TRBV7-9|TRBJ2-3
ASSYPPGGKYTQY
>TRBV14|TRBJ2-7
ASSQGYSYEQY
>TRBV6-1|TRBJ2-3
ASNSFVPLAGKDTQY
>TRBV6-2/TRBV6-3|TRBJ2-7
ASSINGAFYEQY
>TRBV20-1|TRBJ2-7
SARDFPASGRIYEQY
>TRBV25-1|TRBJ2-1
ASSANWDYNEQF
>TRBV21-1|TRBJ2-7
ASSKFDEGQGASEQY
>TRBV28|TRBJ1-1
ASSLTFGVSYTEAF
>TRBV29-1|TRBJ2-2
SVPKGLNPNTGELF